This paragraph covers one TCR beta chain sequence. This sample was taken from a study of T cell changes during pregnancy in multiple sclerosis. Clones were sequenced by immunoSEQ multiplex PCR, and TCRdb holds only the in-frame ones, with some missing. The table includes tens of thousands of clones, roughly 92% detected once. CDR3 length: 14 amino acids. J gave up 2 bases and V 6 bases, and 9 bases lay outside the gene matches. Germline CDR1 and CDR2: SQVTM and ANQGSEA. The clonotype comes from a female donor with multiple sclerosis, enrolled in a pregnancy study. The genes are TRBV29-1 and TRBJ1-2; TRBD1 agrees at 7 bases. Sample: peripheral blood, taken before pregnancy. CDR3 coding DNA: TGCAGCGTCCCTCTGCGGGGACAGAACTATGGCTACACCTTC. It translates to CSVPLRGQNYGYTF. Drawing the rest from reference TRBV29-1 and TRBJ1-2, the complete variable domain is SAVISQKPSRDICQRGTSLTIQCQVDSQVTMMFWYRQQPGQSLTLIATANQGSEATYESGFVIDKFPISRPNLTFSTLTVSNMSPEDSSIYLCSVPLRGQNYGYTFGSGTRLTVV.